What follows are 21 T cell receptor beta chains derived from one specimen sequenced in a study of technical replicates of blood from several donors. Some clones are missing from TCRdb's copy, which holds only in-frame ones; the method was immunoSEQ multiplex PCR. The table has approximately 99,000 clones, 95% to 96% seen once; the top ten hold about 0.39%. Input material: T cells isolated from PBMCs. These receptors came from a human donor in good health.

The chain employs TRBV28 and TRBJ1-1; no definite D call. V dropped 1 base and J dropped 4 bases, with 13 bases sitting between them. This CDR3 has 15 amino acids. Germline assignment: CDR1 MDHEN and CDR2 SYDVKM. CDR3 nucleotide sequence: TGTGCCAGCAGTTTATCTAGAGTTTTGGGCACTGAAGCTTTCTTT. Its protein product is CASSLSRVLGTEAFF.

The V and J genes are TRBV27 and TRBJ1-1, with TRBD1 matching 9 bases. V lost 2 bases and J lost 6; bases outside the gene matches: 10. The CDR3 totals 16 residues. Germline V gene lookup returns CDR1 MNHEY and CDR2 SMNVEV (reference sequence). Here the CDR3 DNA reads TGTGCCAGCAGTTTAAGGACAGGGGAGTTTATCGCTGAAGCTTTCTTT. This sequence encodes CASSLRTGEFIAEAFF.

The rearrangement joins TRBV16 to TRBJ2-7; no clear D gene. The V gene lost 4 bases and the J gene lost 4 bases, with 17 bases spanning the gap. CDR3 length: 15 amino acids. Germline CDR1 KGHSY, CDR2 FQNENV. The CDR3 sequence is CASSPIITPGYEQYF. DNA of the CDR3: TGTGCCAGCAGCCCTATTATAACTCCAGGTTACGAGCAGTACTTC.

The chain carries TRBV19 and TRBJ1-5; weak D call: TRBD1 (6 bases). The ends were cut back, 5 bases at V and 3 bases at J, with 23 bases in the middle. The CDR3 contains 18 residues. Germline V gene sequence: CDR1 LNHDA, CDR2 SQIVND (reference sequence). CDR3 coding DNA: TGTGCCAGTAGTCTAAGCAGAGGTGACAGGTTTTCCAATCAGCCCCAGCATTTT. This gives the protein CASSLSRGDRFSNQPQHF.

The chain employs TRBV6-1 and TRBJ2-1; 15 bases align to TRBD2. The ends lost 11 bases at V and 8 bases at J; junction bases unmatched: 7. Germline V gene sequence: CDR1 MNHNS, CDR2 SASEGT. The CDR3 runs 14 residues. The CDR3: CAGRTSGRGDEQFF. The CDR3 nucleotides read TGTGCCGGTAGGACTAGCGGGAGGGGTGATGAGCAGTTCTTC.

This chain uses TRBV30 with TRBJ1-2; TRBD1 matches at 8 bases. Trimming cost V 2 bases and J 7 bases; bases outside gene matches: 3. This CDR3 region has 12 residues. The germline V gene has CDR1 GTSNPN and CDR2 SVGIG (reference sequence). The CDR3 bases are TGTGCCTGGAGTTCAGGGGGCGCTGGCTACACCTTC. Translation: CAWSSGGAGYTF.

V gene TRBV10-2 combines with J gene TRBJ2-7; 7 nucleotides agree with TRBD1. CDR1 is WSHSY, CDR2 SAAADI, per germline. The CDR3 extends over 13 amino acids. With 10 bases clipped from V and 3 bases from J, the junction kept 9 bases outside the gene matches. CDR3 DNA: TGCGCCACCTACGGGACAGATTTCTACGAGCAGTACTTC. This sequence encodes CATYGTDFYEQYF.

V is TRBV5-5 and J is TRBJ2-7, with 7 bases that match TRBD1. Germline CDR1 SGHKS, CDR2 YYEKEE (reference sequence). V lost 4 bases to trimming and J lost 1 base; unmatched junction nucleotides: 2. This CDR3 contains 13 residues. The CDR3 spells CASSLDRSYEQYF. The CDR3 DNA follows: TGTGCCAGCAGCCTGGACAGGTCCTACGAGCAGTACTTC.

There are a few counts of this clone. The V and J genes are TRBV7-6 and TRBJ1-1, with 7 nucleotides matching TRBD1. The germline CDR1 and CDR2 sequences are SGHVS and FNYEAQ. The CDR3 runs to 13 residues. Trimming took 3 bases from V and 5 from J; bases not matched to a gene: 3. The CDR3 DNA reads TGTGCCAGCAGCTTGACAGGGAGAACTGAAGCTTTCTTT. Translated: CASSLTGRTEAFF.

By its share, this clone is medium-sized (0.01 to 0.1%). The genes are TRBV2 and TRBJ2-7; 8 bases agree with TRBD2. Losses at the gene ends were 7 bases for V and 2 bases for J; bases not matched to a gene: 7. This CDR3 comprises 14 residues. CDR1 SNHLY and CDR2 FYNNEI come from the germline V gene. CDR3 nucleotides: TGTGCCAGCATGGGGCTAGCGGGTCCCTACGAGCAGTACTTC. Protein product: CASMGLAGPYEQYF.

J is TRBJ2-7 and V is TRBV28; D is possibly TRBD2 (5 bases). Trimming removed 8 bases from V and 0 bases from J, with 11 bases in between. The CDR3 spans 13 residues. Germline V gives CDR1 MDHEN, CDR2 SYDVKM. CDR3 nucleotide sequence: TGTGCCAGCCGGGGAGAAAACTCCTACGAGCAGTACTTC. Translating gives CASRGENSYEQYF.

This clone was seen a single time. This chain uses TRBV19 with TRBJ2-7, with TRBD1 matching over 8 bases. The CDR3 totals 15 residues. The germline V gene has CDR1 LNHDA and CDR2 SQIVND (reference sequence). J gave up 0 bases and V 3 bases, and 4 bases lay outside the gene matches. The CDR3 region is CASSMGQAFSYEQYF. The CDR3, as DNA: TGTGCCAGTAGTATGGGACAGGCTTTCTCCTACGAGCAGTACTTC.

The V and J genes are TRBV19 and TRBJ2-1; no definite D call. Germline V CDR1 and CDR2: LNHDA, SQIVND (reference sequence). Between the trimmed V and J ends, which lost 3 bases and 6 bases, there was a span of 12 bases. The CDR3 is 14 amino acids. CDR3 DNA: TGTGCCAGTAGTATTTTCGGAGAGTTCAATGAGCAGTTCTTC. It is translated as CASSIFGEFNEQFF.

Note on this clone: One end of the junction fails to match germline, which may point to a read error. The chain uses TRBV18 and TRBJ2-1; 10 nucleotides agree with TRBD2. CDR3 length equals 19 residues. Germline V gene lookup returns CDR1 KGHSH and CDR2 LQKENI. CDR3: CASSPIPGLATFSYNERFF. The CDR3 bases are TGTGCCAGCTCACCTATCCCGGGACTAGCGACTTTCTCCTACAATGAGCGGTTCTTC.

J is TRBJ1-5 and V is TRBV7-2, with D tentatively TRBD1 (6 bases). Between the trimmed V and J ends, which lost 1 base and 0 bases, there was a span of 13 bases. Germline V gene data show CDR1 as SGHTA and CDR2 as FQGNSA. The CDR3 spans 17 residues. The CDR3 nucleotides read TGTGCCAGCAGCTTAGAAGGGGGGGCCTATAGCAATCAGCCCCAGCATTTT. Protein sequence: CASSLEGGAYSNQPQHF. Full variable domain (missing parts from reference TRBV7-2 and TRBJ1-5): GAGVSQSPSNKVTEKGKDVELRCDPISGHTALYWYRQSLGQGLEFLIYFQGNSAPDKSGLPSDRFSAERTGGSVSTLTIQRTQQEDSAVYLCASSLEGGAYSNQPQHFGDGTRLSIL.

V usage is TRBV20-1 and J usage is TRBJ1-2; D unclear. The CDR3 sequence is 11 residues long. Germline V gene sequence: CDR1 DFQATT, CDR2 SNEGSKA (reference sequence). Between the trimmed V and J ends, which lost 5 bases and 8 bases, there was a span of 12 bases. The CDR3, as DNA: TGCAGTGCTGGCGGAGCTCCCGGCTACACCTTC. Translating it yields CSAGGAPGYTF.

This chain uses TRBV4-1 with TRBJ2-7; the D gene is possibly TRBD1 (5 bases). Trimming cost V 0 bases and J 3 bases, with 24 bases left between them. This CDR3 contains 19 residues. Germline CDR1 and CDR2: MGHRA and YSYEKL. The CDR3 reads CASSQELSGKGPDLYEQYF. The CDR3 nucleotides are TGCGCCAGCAGCCAAGAATTGTCAGGGAAAGGCCCAGATCTCTACGAGCAGTACTTC.

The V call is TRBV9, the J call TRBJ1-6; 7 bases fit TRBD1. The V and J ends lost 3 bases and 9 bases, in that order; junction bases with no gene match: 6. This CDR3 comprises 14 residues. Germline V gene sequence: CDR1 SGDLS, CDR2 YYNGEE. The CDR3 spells CASSAGDRVSPLHF. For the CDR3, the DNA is TGTGCCAGCAGCGCGGGAGACAGGGTTTCACCCCTCCACTTT.

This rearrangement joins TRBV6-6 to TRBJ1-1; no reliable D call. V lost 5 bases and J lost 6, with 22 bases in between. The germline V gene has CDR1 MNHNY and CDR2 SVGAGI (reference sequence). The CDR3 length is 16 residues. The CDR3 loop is CASSRTPFISRAEAFF. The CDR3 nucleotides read TGTGCCAGCAGTCGCACCCCCTTCATTTCCCGCGCTGAAGCTTTCTTT.

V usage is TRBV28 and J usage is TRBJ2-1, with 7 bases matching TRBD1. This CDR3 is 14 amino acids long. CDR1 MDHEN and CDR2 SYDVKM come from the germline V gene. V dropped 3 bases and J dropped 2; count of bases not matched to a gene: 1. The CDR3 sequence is CASSFQGAYNEQFF. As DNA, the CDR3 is TGTGCCAGCAGTTTTCAGGGGGCCTACAATGAGCAGTTCTTC. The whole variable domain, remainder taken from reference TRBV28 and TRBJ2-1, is DVKVTQSSRYLVKRTGEKVFLECVQDMDHENMFWYRQDPGLGLRLIYFSYDVKMKEKGDIPEGYSVSREKKERFSLILESASTNQTSMYLCASSFQGAYNEQFFGPGTRLTVL.

CDR3 protein: CASSLPSGRYEQYF. The CDR3 region has the DNA TGTGCCAGCTCACTTCCTAGCGGGAGGTACGAGCAGTACTTC. The chain combines TRBV18 with TRBJ2-7; 11 bases are shared with TRBD2. This CDR3 spans 14 amino acids. Germline CDR1 reads KGHSH; CDR2 reads LQKENI. After removal of 4 bases from V and 4 bases from J, the junction contained 3 bases not matched to a gene. The full variable domain, with the rest looked up from reference TRBV18 and TRBJ2-7, is NAGVMQNPRHLVRRRGQEARLRCSPMKGHSHVYWYRQLPEEGLKFMVYLQKENIIDESGMPKERFSAEFPKEGPSILRIQQVVRGDSAAYFCASSLPSGRYEQYFGPGTRLTVT.